This T cell receptor (beta chain) comes out of a study of cytotoxic CD8 clonotypes in ibrutinib-treated CLL. Overall study: The authors obtained response samples at a median of approximately 11 months of treatment, range 6 to 36.

Using immunoSEQ multiplex PCR, the repertoire was profiled, and TCRdb retains in-frame clones only, with some absent. This sample has approximately 100,000 clones; approximately 80% occur once, and the top ten carry around 32%. A note on this clone: Its antigen is currently unknown.

Study-wide results and caveats: At the start, clonality exceeded age-matched healthy donors and followed circulating CD8+ T-cell counts. Contraction or stability on treatment was seen for public clonotypes, which were uncommon.

This receptor was taken from a human donor with chronic lymphocytic leukemia. Here the sequenced sample was PBMCs, taken after 12 months of ibrutinib treatment.

CDR3 sequence: CASSQDVGGASPLHF. The CDR3 nucleotides read TGTGCCAGCAGCCAAGATGTGGGGGGAGCCTCACCCCTCCACTTT. The V gene is TRBV14, the J gene TRBJ1-6; maybe TRBD1 (5 bases). Germline-derived CDR1 and CDR2 are SGHDN and FVKESK. This CDR3 has 15 amino acids. Trimming removed 0 bases from V and 10 bases from J, with 13 bases in between.